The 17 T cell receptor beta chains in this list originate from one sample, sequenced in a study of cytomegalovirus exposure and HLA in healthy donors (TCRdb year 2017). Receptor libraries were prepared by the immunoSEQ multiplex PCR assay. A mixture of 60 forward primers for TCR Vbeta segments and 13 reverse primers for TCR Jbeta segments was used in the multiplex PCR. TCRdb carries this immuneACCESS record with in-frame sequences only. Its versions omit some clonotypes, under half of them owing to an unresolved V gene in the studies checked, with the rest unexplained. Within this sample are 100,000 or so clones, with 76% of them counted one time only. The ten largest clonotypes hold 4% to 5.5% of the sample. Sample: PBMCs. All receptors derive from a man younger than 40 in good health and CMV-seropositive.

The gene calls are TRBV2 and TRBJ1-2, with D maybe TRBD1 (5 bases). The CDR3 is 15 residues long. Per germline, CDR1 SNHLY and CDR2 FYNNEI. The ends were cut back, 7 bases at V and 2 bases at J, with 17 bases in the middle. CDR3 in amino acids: CASNPSRGGNYGYTF. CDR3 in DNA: TGTGCCAGCAACCCAAGTAGGGGTGGAAACTATGGCTACACCTTC. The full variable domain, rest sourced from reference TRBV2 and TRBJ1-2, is EPEVTQTPSHQVTQMGQEVILRCVPISNHLYFYWYRQILGQKVEFLVSFYNNEISEKSEIFDDQFSVERPDGSNFTLKIRSTKLEDSAMYFCASNPSRGGNYGYTFGSGTRLTVV.

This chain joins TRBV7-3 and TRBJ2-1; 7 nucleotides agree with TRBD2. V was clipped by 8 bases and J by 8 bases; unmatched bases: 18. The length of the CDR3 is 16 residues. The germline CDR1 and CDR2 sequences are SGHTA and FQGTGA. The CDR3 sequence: CASARSGGRANDEQFF. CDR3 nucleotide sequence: TGTGCCAGCGCAAGATCTGGTGGGAGGGCCAACGATGAGCAGTTCTTC.

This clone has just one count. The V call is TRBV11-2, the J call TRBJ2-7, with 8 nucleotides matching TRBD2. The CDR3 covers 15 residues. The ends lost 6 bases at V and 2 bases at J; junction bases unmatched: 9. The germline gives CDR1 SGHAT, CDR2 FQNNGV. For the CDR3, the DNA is TGTGCCAGCAGTCTTAGGACTAGCTCAACCTACGAGCAGTACTTC. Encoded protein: CASSLRTSSTYEQYF. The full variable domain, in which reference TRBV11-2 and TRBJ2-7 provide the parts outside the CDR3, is EAGVAQSPRYKIIEKRQSVAFWCNPISGHATLYWYQQILGQGPKLLIQFQNNGVVDDSQLPKDRFSAERLKGVDSTLKIQPAKLEDSAVYLCASSLRTSSTYEQYFGPGTRLTVT.

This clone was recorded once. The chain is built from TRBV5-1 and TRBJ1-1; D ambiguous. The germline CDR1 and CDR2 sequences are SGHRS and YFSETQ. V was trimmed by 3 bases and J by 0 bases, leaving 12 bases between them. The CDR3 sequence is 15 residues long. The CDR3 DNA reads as TGCGCCAGCAGCTCCGTAATTGACATGAACACTGAAGCTTTCTTT. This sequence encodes CASSSVIDMNTEAFF. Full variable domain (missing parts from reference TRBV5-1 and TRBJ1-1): KAGVTQTPRYLIKTRGQQVTLSCSPISGHRSVSWYQQTPGQGLQFLFEYFSETQRNKGNFPGRFSGRQFSNSRSEMNVSTLELGDSALYLCASSSVIDMNTEAFFGQGTRLTVV.

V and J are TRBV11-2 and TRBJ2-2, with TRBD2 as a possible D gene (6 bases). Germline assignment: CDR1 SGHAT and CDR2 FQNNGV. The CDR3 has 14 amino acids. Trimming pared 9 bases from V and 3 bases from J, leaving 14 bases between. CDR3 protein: CASSVGDYTGELFF. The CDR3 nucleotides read TGTGCCAGTAGTGTGGGGGACTACACCGGGGAGCTGTTTTTT.

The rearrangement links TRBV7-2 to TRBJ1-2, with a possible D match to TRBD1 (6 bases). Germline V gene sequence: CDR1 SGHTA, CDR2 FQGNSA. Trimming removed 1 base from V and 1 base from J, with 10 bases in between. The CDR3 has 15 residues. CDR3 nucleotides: TGTGCCAGCAGCTTAGGGCAGGGGCATAACTATGGCTACACCTTC. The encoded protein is CASSLGQGHNYGYTF.

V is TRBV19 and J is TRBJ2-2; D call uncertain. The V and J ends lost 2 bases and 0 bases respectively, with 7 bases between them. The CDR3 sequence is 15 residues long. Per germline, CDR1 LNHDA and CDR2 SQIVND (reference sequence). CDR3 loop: CASSIRQANTGELFF. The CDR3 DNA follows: TGTGCCAGTAGTATAAGGCAGGCGAACACCGGGGAGCTGTTTTTT.

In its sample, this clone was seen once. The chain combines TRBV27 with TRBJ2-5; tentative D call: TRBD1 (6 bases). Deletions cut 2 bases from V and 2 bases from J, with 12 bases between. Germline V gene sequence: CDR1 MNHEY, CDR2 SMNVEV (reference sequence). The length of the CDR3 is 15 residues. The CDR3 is CASSLQGSRQETQYF. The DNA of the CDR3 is TGTGCCAGCAGTTTACAGGGGTCACGGCAAGAGACCCAGTACTTC.

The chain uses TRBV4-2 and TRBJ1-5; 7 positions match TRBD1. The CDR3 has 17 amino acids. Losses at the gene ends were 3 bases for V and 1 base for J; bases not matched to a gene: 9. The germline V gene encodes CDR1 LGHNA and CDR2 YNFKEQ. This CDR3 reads CASSQGSWGQSNQPQHF. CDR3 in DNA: TGTGCCAGCAGCCAGGGATCGTGGGGACAGAGCAATCAGCCCCAGCATTTT.

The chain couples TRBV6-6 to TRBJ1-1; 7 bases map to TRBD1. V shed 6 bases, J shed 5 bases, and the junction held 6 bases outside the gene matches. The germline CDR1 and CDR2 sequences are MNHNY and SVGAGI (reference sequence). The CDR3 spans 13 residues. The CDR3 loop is CASSPGGKTEAFF. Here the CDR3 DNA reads TGTGCCAGCAGCCCAGGGGGTAAAACTGAAGCTTTCTTT.

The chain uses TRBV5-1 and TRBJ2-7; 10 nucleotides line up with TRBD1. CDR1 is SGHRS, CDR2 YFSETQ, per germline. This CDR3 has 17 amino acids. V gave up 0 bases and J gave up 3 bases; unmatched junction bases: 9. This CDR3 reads CASSLESPWTGGYEQYF. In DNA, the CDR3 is TGCGCCAGCAGCTTGGAGAGCCCATGGACAGGGGGCTACGAGCAGTACTTC.

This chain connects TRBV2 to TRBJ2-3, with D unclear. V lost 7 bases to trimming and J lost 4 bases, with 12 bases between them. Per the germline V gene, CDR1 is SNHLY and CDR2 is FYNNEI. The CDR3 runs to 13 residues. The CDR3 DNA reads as TGTGCCAGCACCCTAAGTCCCCCAGATACGCAGTATTTT. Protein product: CASTLSPPDTQYF.

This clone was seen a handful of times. In DNA form, the CDR3 reads TGCGCCAGCCTCCGGGGGGGCGGACGAGCAGATACGCAGTATTTT. Residues: CASLRGGGRADTQYF. This sequence joins TRBV5-1 and TRBJ2-3, with TRBD2 matching over 8 bases. The CDR3 spans 15 residues. CDR1 and CDR2 (germline): SGHRS, YFSETQ. V lost 7 bases and J lost 4; bases outside the gene matches: 11.

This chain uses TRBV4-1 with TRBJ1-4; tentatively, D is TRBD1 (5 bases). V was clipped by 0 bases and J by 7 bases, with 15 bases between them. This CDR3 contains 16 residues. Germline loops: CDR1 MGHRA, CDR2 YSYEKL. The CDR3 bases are TGCGCCAGCAGCCAAGATCAGACAGTTGTACTTGAAAAACTGTTTTTT. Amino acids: CASSQDQTVVLEKLFF.

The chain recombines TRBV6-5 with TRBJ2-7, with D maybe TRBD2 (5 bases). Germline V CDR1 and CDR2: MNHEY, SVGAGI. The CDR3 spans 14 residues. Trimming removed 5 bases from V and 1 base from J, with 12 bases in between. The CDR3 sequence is CASSLAGGSYEQYF. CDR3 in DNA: TGTGCCAGCAGTCTAGCCGGTGGGTCCTACGAGCAGTACTTC.

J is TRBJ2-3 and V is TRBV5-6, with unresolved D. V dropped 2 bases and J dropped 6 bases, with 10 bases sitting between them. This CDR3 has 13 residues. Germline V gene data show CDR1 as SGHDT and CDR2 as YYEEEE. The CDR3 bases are TGTGCCAGCAGCTTCAGAGGCTCGGATACGCAGTATTTT. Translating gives CASSFRGSDTQYF.

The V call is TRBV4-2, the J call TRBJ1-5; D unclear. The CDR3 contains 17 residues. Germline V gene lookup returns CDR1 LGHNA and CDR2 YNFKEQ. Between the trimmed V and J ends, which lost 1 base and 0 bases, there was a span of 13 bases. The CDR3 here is CASSQATHGSSNQPQHF. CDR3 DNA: TGTGCCAGCAGCCAAGCAACCCACGGGTCTAGCAATCAGCCCCAGCATTTT.